Listed here is a single TCR beta chain. Its specificity is unknown. The junction shows a germline mismatch at one end, possibly a read error. The template, roughly 510 ng total RNA, yielded TCR beta cDNA made with a constant-region primer. Researchers made the TCR beta libraries by running three nested multiplex PCR rounds with slightly modified ARM-PCR. TCRdb passed the multiplex PCR reads through MiXCR, listing each CDR3 protein once. The data show hundreds of thousands of distinct CDR3 sequences, almost 60% seen once. The researchers obtained blood RNA from unsorted whole blood and also extracted germline DNA. These data are taken from a study of tumor-infiltrating lymphocytes in primary liver carcinoma. Across the whole study: Patients underwent resection of primary liver carcinoma. Study-wide results and limits: Tumor-adjacent and tumor-blood pairs shared less of their repertoires than tumor region pairs shared.

The sample taken for sequencing was peripheral blood. The sequence came from a woman between 25 and 40 years old with primary liver carcinoma and hepatitis B virus infection.

CDR3 nucleotides: TGCGCCAGCAGCCAAGAACCGACAGGGGGGTTCACCGGGAAGCTGTTTTTT. The encoded protein is CASSQEPTGGFTGKLFF. The chain combines TRBV4-1 with TRBJ2-2, with 9 bases matching TRBD1. Germline-derived CDR1 and CDR2 are MGHRA and YSYEKL. This CDR3 comprises 17 residues.